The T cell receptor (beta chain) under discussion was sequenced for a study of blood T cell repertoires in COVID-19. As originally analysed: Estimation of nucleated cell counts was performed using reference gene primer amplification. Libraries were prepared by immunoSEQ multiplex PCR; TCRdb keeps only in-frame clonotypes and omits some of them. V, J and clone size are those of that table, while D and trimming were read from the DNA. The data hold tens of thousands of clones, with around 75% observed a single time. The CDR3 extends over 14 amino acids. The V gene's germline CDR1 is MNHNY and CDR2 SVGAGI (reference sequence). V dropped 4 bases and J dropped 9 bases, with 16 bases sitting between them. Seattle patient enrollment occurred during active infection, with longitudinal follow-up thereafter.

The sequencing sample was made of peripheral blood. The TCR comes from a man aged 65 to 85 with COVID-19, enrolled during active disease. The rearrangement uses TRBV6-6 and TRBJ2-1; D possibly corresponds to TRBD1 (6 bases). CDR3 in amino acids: CASSFGRGITEQFF. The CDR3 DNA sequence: TGTGCCAGCAGTTTTGGCAGGGGTATTACTGAGCAGTTCTTC.